This record covers a single T cell receptor beta chain. Antigen specificity is unknown. The CDR3 is 14 amino acids. V lost 3 bases and J lost 6; bases outside the gene matches: 6. From germline, CDR1 is SNHLY and CDR2 FYNNEI. The sample comes from a study of beta chain features in type 1 diabetes. Overall study: All of the samples together had roughly 110 million sorted cells examined.

The study, taken as a whole, reports: Fewer insertions but more deletions were seen at VDJ junctions in type 1 diabetes patients. Moderate yet significant TCRB CDR3 shortening was seen in Type 1 diabetes patients in all four CD4+ subsets.

Investigators reverse transcribed all isolated RNA, so they sequenced expressed TCRB transcripts. Clones were sequenced by immunoSEQ multiplex PCR, and TCRdb holds only the in-frame ones, with some missing. The sample includes some 350,000 clones, roughly 13% seen only once; the top ten take roughly 0.015%. The receptor was isolated from a woman in her late teens or twenties with type 1 diabetes. The gene calls are TRBV2 and TRBJ2-7; TRBD1 matches at 9 bases. The specimen was naive CD4+ T cells from blood. The CDR3 DNA is TGTGCCAGCAGTGAGATAAACAGGGGGCGCGAGCAGTACTTC. Residues: CASSEINRGREQYF. Full variable domain (rest looked up from reference TRBV2 and TRBJ2-7): EPEVTQTPSHQVTQMGQEVILRCVPISNHLYFYWYRQILGQKVEFLVSFYNNEISEKSEIFDDQFSVERPDGSNFTLKIRSTKLEDSAMYFCASSEINRGREQYFGPGTRLTVT.